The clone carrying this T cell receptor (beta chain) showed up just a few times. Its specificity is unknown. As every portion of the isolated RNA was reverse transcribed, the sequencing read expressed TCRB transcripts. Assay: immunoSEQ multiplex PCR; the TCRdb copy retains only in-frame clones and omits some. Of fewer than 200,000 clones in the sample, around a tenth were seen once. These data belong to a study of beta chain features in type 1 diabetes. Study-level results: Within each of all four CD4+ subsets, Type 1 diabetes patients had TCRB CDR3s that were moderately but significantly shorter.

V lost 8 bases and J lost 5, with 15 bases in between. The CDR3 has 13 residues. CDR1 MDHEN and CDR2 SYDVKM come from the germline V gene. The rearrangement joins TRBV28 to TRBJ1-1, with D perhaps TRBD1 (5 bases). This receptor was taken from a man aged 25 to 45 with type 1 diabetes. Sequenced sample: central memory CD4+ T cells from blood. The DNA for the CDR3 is TGTGCCAGCTTGGGACTGACGGGGACTGAAGCTTTCTTT. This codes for CASLGLTGTEAFF.